The next 26 T cell receptor beta chains were all read from a single sample in a study of shared clonotypes between healthy human individuals (dated by TCRdb to 2020 to 2022). Libraries were made using the immunoSEQ multiplex PCR assay. TCRdb's version of the immuneACCESS table is confined to in-frame rearrangements and falls short of the full clone set. An unresolved V gene accounts for under half of the shortfall where checked; the remainder is of unknown origin. For this sample the table gives under 550,000 clones, of which about 96% were detected only once. In total, the top ten clones hold 0.06% of the sample. What was sequenced was naive CD4+ T cells sorted from blood. This sample's cell subset or site label indicates: CD45RA+ positively selected. The source is a woman younger than 45 in good health.

V usage is TRBV6-1 and J usage is TRBJ2-7, with TRBD1 identical over 11 bases. The germline gives CDR1 MNHNS, CDR2 SASEGT. V shed 4 bases and J 3 bases; nucleotides not matched to a gene: 2. The CDR3 contains 14 residues. The CDR3 coding sequence is TGTGCCAGCAGTGGAGGGACAGGGGGCTACGAGCAGTACTTC. The encoded protein is CASSGGTGGYEQYF.

This clone has just a few counts. The chain couples TRBV6-4 to TRBJ1-2, with D uncertain. This CDR3 spans 8 amino acids. Germline CDR1 MRHNA, CDR2 SNTAGT. V was clipped by 10 bases and J by 6 bases, with 3 bases between them. The CDR3 loop is CAKHGYTF. The CDR3 DNA reads TGTGCCAAACATGGCTACACCTTC.

This clone was counted once. This chain joins TRBV11-2 and TRBJ2-3, with no clear D. The CDR3 is 12 amino acids. V lost 6 bases and J lost 1, with 5 bases in between. Per germline, CDR1 SGHAT and CDR2 FQNNGV. Here the CDR3 DNA reads TGTGCCAGCAGGGGCGGCACAGATACGCAGTATTTT. Translated: CASRGGTDTQYF.

The rearrangement links TRBV7-5 to TRBJ1-5. TRBV7-5 is termed a pseudogene. The CDR3 loop spans 14 amino acids. CDR3 DNA sequence: TGTGTCAGAAGCTTAGTGGGTGGGAGGCAGCCCCAGCATTTT. It yields the protein CVRSLVGGRQPQHF.

The V and J genes are TRBV10-2 and TRBJ1-2, with D tentatively TRBD1 (5 bases). The CDR3 covers 12 residues. In germline, CDR1 is WSHSY, CDR2 SAAADI. Trimming removed 7 bases at V and 8 bases at J, with 14 bases between. CDR3 in amino acids: CASKGGGNGYTF. The CDR3 DNA reads as TGCGCCAGCAAGGGTGGGGGGAACGGCTACACCTTC.

The chain uses TRBV6-6 and TRBJ1-1; TRBD1 matches 7 bases. Trimming cost V 4 bases and J 0 bases; bases outside gene matches: 5. The CDR3 contains 15 residues. Germline V CDR1 and CDR2: MNHNY, SVGAGI (reference sequence). In DNA, the CDR3 is TGTGCCAGCAGTTTACAGGGGTCGATGAACACTGAAGCTTTCTTT. It translates to CASSLQGSMNTEAFF.

CDR3 bases: TGTGCCAGCAGTGACAGTGGACTCACCAGACGATACTTC. Encoded protein: CASSDSGLTRRYF. The chain couples TRBV6-5 to TRBJ2-7; either TRBD1 or TRBD2 may supply D (5 bases each). In germline, CDR1 is MNHEY, CDR2 SVGAGI. The CDR3 has 13 amino acids. Trimming took off 5 bases at V and 13 bases at J, with 21 bases between the two ends.

The table lists this clone with a few counts. The chain has TRBV19 and TRBJ2-7; D is unresolved. Germline CDR1 is LNHDA and CDR2 is SQIVND (reference sequence). The V end was cut by 4 bases, the J end by 0 bases, with 7 bases between. The CDR3 totals 13 residues. Here the CDR3 reads CASSNLHSYEQYF. The CDR3 nucleotides read TGTGCCAGTAGTAATCTGCACTCCTACGAGCAGTACTTC. The full variable domain, rest sourced from reference TRBV19 and TRBJ2-7, is DGGITQSPKYLFRKEGQNVTLSCEQNLNHDAMYWYRQDPGQGLRLIYYSQIVNDFQKGDIAEGYSVSREKKESFPLTVTSAQKNPTAFYLCASSNLHSYEQYFGPGTRLTVT.

V gene TRBV29-1 combines with J gene TRBJ2-5; no clear D gene. Germline CDR1 is SQVTM and CDR2 is ANQGSEA. The CDR3 is 10 residues long. V shed 6 bases and J shed 3 bases, with 5 bases lying between them. Written as DNA, the CDR3 is TGCAGCGTCCTAAAAGAGACCCAGTACTTC. It encodes CSVLKETQYF.

The chain links TRBV5-1 to TRBJ1-2; D possibly corresponds to TRBD1 (6 bases). The CDR3 runs to 20 residues. V lost 4 bases to trimming and J lost 9 bases, with 37 bases between them. Germline V gives CDR1 SGHRS, CDR2 YFSETQ. The CDR3 DNA reads as TGCGCCAGCAGCAACCCAAGGGGGGACGCTAGGGGAAAAGATTATGTCAGCTACACCTTC. This gives the protein CASSNPRGDARGKDYVSYTF.

The table lists this clone with a count of one. This sequence joins TRBV18 and TRBJ1-1; TRBD1 is a possible D gene (6 bases). The CDR3 is 14 residues long. CDR1 is KGHSH, CDR2 LQKENI, per germline. Trimming took off 4 bases at V and 5 bases at J, with 14 bases between the two ends. As DNA, the CDR3 is TGTGCCAGCTCACAGCAGGGGCGCGTTACTGAAGCTTTCTTT. This codes for CASSQQGRVTEAFF.

A single count supports this clone. This rearrangement joins TRBV4-1 to TRBJ2-1, with unresolved D. The germline CDR1 and CDR2 sequences are MGHRA and YSYEKL. The CDR3 spans 17 residues. Trimming removed 5 bases at V and 5 bases at J, with 22 bases between. Written as DNA, the CDR3 is TGCGCCAGCAGCAAATCCCGTGGGGTTGGCTTGGACAATGAGCAGTTCTTC. Encoded protein: CASSKSRGVGLDNEQFF.

The chain recombines TRBV28 with TRBJ2-4; 9 nucleotides align to TRBD1. CDR1 and CDR2 (germline): MDHEN, SYDVKM. This CDR3 is built from 13 residues. The junction had 4 bases not matched to a gene; V was cut back by 7 bases and J by 6 bases. Written as DNA, the CDR3 is TGTGCCAGCAAAACAGGGGGCGGAAACATTCAGTACTTC. This encodes CASKTGGGNIQYF.

This clone has only one observation. The chain carries TRBV6-9 and TRBJ2-5; D assignment may be TRBD1 or TRBD2 (6 bases each). CDR3 length equals 12 residues. V shed 8 bases and J shed 4 bases, with 11 bases lying between them. CDR1 is MNHGY and CDR2 is SVAAGI in the germline V gene. CDR3 amino acids: CASPQGGETQYF. The CDR3 DNA reads TGTGCCAGCCCACAGGGAGGAGAGACCCAGTACTTC.

This clone was counted once. The CDR3 region has the DNA TGTGCCAGCAGACTAGCGGGGCGCACCGGGGAGCTGTTTTTT. It encodes CASRLAGRTGELFF. The genes are TRBV7-3 and TRBJ2-2; the match to TRBD2 covers 10 bases. The CDR3 loop spans 14 amino acids. The V segment lost 6 bases and the J segment 4 bases; nucleotides outside the gene matches: 2. The germline V gene encodes CDR1 SGHTA and CDR2 FQGTGA.

The chain combines TRBV11-2 with TRBJ2-7; D tentatively reads TRBD1 or TRBD2 (6 bases each). The CDR3 covers 15 residues. Trimming cost V 0 bases and J 0 bases, with 9 bases left between them. Germline values: CDR1 SGHAT, CDR2 FQNNGV. The CDR3 protein is CASSLDRGGSYEQYF. CDR3 DNA: TGTGCCAGCAGCTTAGACAGGGGAGGCTCCTACGAGCAGTACTTC.

V usage is TRBV6-5 and J usage is TRBJ2-2; TRBD1 might be the D (5 bases). Germline V CDR1 and CDR2: MNHEY, SVGAGI. The V end was cut by 1 base, the J end by 5 bases, with 11 bases between. The CDR3 covers 15 residues. CDR3 sequence: CASSYWGGETGELFF. Here the CDR3 DNA reads TGTGCCAGCAGTTACTGGGGCGGTGAGACCGGGGAGCTGTTTTTT.

J is TRBJ2-7 and V is TRBV7-3; 9 bases line up with TRBD2. The CDR3 sequence is 13 residues long. Germline loops: CDR1 SGHTA, CDR2 FQGTGA. Trimming at V came to 5 bases and at J to 6 bases, leaving 5 bases not matched to a gene. CDR3 loop: CASSPGLAREQYF. The CDR3 nucleotides are TGTGCCAGCAGCCCGGGACTAGCTCGCGAGCAGTACTTC.

This chain joins TRBV7-9 and TRBJ2-1, with no clear D. The length of the CDR3 is 11 residues. Per germline, CDR1 SEHNR and CDR2 FQNEAQ (reference sequence). Trimming took off 5 bases at V and 7 bases at J, with 6 bases between the two ends. For the CDR3, the DNA is TGTGCCAGCAGCCCCCGTAATGAGCAGTTCTTC. Amino acid sequence: CASSPRNEQFF. The full variable domain, completed using reference TRBV7-9 and TRBJ2-1, is DTGVSQNPRHKITKRGQNVTFRCDPISEHNRLYWYRQTLGQGPEFLTYFQNEAQLEKSRLLSDRFSAERPKGSFSTLEIQRTEQGDSAMYLCASSPRNEQFFGPGTRLTVL.

The rearrangement joins TRBV9 to TRBJ2-7, with D unresolved. From germline, CDR1 is SGDLS and CDR2 YYNGEE. CDR3 size: 14 residues. Trimming pared 2 bases from V and 6 bases from J, leaving 15 bases between. In nucleotides, the CDR3 is TGTGCCAGCAGCGTTAAGCCAGGTACCCGCGAGCAGTACTTC. It codes for CASSVKPGTREQYF.

This chain joins TRBV4-1 and TRBJ1-1; D not resolved. This CDR3 region has 14 residues. CDR1 and CDR2 (germline): MGHRA, YSYEKL. V dropped 4 bases and J dropped 6 bases, with 15 bases sitting between them. Here the CDR3 reads CASSPTRWSPEAFF. The CDR3 DNA is TGCGCCAGCAGCCCAACCAGGTGGTCCCCTGAAGCTTTCTTT.

This chain joins TRBV27 and TRBJ2-7, with 8 bases aligning to TRBD2. CDR3 size: 14 residues. Germline V lookup: CDR1 MNHEY, CDR2 SMNVEV (reference sequence). With 8 bases clipped from V and 2 bases from J, the junction kept 8 bases outside the gene matches. The CDR3 loop is CASGRSGGPYEQYF. In DNA, the CDR3 is TGTGCCAGCGGGCGCAGCGGGGGACCCTACGAGCAGTACTTC.

This clone was detected once. This rearrangement joins TRBV5-1 to TRBJ2-2; D may be TRBD2 (5 bases). This CDR3 has 16 amino acids. Germline CDR1 is SGHRS and CDR2 is YFSETQ. The ends were cut back, 0 bases at V and 0 bases at J, with 9 bases in the middle. DNA for the CDR3: TGCGCCAGCAGCTTGGTAACGGGATCGAACACCGGGGAGCTGTTTTTT. Translation gives CASSLVTGSNTGELFF.

The chain employs TRBV7-2 and TRBJ2-2, with TRBD2 matching 12 bases. Per germline, CDR1 SGHTA and CDR2 FQGNSA. The CDR3 consists of 16 residues. V lost 1 base, J lost 7 bases, and 4 bases stayed unmatched. CDR3 residues: CASSLGTSGIIGELFF. The CDR3 DNA reads as TGTGCCAGCAGCTTAGGGACTAGCGGGATAATCGGGGAGCTGTTTTTT.

Note on this clone: Other DNA sequences in the sample encode the same CDR3. This chain links TRBV2 with TRBJ1-2, with 11 bases matching TRBD1. This CDR3 has 13 residues. Germline lookup yields CDR1 SNHLY and CDR2 FYNNEI. After removal of 6 bases from V and 5 bases from J, the junction contained 2 bases not matched to a gene. CDR3 in amino acids: CASRGTGGYGYTF. The CDR3 nucleotides read TGTGCCAGCAGGGGGACAGGGGGTTATGGCTACACCTTC. Supplemented by reference TRBV2 and TRBJ1-2, the full variable domain reads EPEVTQTPSHQVTQMGQEVILRCVPISNHLYFYWYRQILGQKVEFLVSFYNNEISEKSEIFDDQFSVERPDGSNFTLKIRSTKLEDSAMYFCASRGTGGYGYTFGSGTRLTVV.

The chain joins TRBV2 to TRBJ1-3, with D maybe TRBD1 (6 bases). The V end was cut by 7 bases, the J end by 0 bases, with 19 bases between. Germline CDR1 and CDR2: SNHLY and FYNNEI. The CDR3 has 17 residues. CDR3 loop: CASMGAQGLISGNTIYF. In DNA, the CDR3 is TGTGCCAGCATGGGGGCCCAGGGTCTGATCTCTGGAAACACCATATATTTT.